Each of the 11 T cell receptor beta chains below was sequenced from the same sample in a study of control samples from healthy donors and cancer patients. Here immunoSEQ multiplex PCR was the method, and the copy in TCRdb shows in-frame clones only, minus some. The data show tens of thousands of clones, with 70% to 90% seen just once and 5% to 7% held by the top ten. Sequencing used blood. The receptor set was obtained from a woman in her fifties or sixties in good health.

V usage is TRBV3-1 (or the pseudogene TRBV3-2) and J usage is TRBJ1-1; possible D gene TRBD1, 5 bases. The V gene's germline CDR1 is LGHDT and CDR2 YNNKEL (reference sequence). With 4 bases removed from V and 11 bases from J, the gap between germline ends came to 14 bases. This CDR3 spans 12 amino acids. CDR3 sequence (DNA): TGTGCCAGCAGCCCAGGGAAGCGGTCGGCTTTCTTT. Protein product: CASSPGKRSAFF.

J is TRBJ1-1 and V is TRBV4-2; 8 bases are a match to TRBD1. The CDR3 has 15 amino acids. Germline lookup yields CDR1 LGHNA and CDR2 YNFKEQ. V dropped 1 base and J dropped 10; count of bases not matched to a gene: 11. The CDR3 region has the DNA TGTGCCAGCAGCCAAGGAGTACCACAGGGGGATTCAGCTTTCTTT. Translation: CASSQGVPQGDSAFF.

V usage is TRBV19 and J usage is TRBJ1-2; D is ambiguous. The CDR3 contains 10 residues. With 8 bases removed from V and 6 bases from J, the gap between germline ends came to 7 bases. Germline CDR1 LNHDA, CDR2 SQIVND (reference sequence). CDR3 nucleotides: TGTGCCAGTTCAGAGGATGGCTACACCTTC. It translates to CASSEDGYTF. The full variable domain, rest sourced from reference TRBV19 and TRBJ1-2, is DGGITQSPKYLFRKEGQNVTLSCEQNLNHDAMYWYRQDPGQGLRLIYYSQIVNDFQKGDIAEGYSVSREKKESFPLTVTSAQKNPTAFYLCASSEDGYTFGSGTRLTVV.

This clone has only one observation. The V call is TRBV10-2, the J call TRBJ1-1; tentative D call: TRBD1 (5 bases). Trimming pared 3 bases from V and 6 bases from J, leaving 11 bases between. The CDR3 runs to 13 residues. Germline loops: CDR1 WSHSY, CDR2 SAAADI. Here the CDR3 DNA reads TGCGCCAGCAGTGACCAGGGTAGGGCTGAAGCTTTCTTT. This codes for CASSDQGRAEAFF.

The chain couples TRBV5-1 to TRBJ2-1, with 7 bases fitting TRBD1. Germline loops: CDR1 SGHRS, CDR2 YFSETQ. The V and J ends lost 2 bases and 7 bases, in that order; junction bases with no gene match: 3. CDR3 length: 13 amino acids. The CDR3 spells CASSFTGVNEQFF. The CDR3 DNA reads as TGCGCCAGCAGCTTTACAGGGGTAAATGAGCAGTTCTTC.

As regards this clone: One end of the junction does not line up with germline, which may come from a read error. The chain links TRBV6-5 to TRBJ2-5; 8 bases agree with TRBD1. Germline V gives CDR1 MNHEY, CDR2 SVGAGI. The CDR3 is made up of 15 amino acids. The DNA for the CDR3 is TGTGCCAGCAGCTACTCGGGACAGGAGACGGAGACCCAGTACTTC. Protein product: CASSYSGQETETQYF.

V and J are TRBV19 and TRBJ1-5; the D is unclear. Trimming pared 4 bases from V and 4 bases from J, leaving 14 bases between. This CDR3 is 15 amino acids long. CDR1 is LNHDA, CDR2 SQIVND, per germline (reference sequence). The CDR3 reads CASSTPFLGNQPQHF. CDR3 DNA: TGTGCCAGTAGTACTCCCTTTCTCGGAAATCAGCCCCAGCATTTT.

V and J are TRBV28 and TRBJ1-2, with TRBD1 as a possible D gene (5 bases). This CDR3 spans 15 amino acids. Germline-derived CDR1 and CDR2 are MDHEN and SYDVKM. Trimming removed 5 bases at V and 6 bases at J, with 19 bases between. Here the CDR3 reads CASSPAVGVSDGYTF. The DNA for the CDR3 is TGTGCCAGCAGTCCCGCTGTAGGGGTTTCGGATGGCTACACCTTC.

The chain uses TRBV5-6 and TRBJ2-7; D gene ambiguous. This CDR3 is built from 13 residues. Germline CDR1 and CDR2: SGHDT and YYEEEE. V was shortened by 1 base and J by 2 bases, with 7 bases between the two germline ends. In nucleotides, the CDR3 is TGTGCCAGCAGCTTGATTCAGACCTACGAGCAGTACTTC. Translation gives CASSLIQTYEQYF.

This sequence joins TRBV19 and TRBJ2-3, with a weak D call TRBD2 (5 bases). Germline CDR1 and CDR2: LNHDA and SQIVND (reference sequence). The germline V and J ends were trimmed by 2 bases and 4 bases, with 13 bases remaining between them. This CDR3 is 15 amino acids long. CDR3 protein: CASSIQISGSDTQYF. DNA of the CDR3: TGTGCCAGTAGTATACAGATTTCGGGATCAGATACGCAGTATTTT.

This clone was picked up one time. This CDR3 reads CASSWDRGPTEAFF. The CDR3 DNA is TGTGCCAGCAGTTGGGACAGGGGTCCCACTGAAGCTTTCTTT. This sequence joins TRBV6-6 and TRBJ1-1; 10 bases map to TRBD1. J was trimmed by 4 bases and V by 4 bases; bases with no gene match: 3. CDR1 is MNHNY and CDR2 is SVGAGI in the germline V gene (reference sequence). CDR3 size: 14 residues.